Each of the 15 T cell receptor beta chains below was sequenced from the same sample in a study of blood T cell repertoires in COVID-19. TCRdb keeps only in-frame clones here, not all; method: immunoSEQ multiplex PCR. The sample holds tens of thousands of clones, approximately 84% seen once. Sequences were obtained from peripheral blood. The origin of the receptors is a man aged 60 to 75 with active or convalescent COVID-19.

V is TRBV29-1 and J is TRBJ2-1, with 9 bases identical to TRBD1. This CDR3 spans 16 amino acids. V was clipped by 0 bases and J by 3 bases; unmatched bases: 6. The germline V gene has CDR1 SQVTM and CDR2 ANQGSEA. The CDR3 here is CSVEDLQGANYNEQFF. The CDR3 DNA sequence: TGCAGCGTTGAAGATCTACAGGGGGCAAACTACAATGAGCAGTTCTTC.

This clone was counted between two and nine times. V usage is TRBV30 and J usage is TRBJ2-5; TRBD1 is a possible D gene (6 bases). The CDR3 sequence is 12 residues long. Germline lookup yields CDR1 GTSNPN and CDR2 SVGIG (reference sequence). Trimming cost V 2 bases and J 6 bases, with 10 bases left between them. CDR3 sequence reads: CAWSSQGKTQYF. As DNA, the CDR3 is TGTGCCTGGAGTTCCCAGGGGAAGACCCAGTACTTC.

The J gene is TRBJ1-5, the V gene TRBV7-2; 7 nucleotides agree with TRBD1. Germline V CDR1 and CDR2: SGHTA, FQGNSA. The V gene end was trimmed by 7 bases and the J gene end by 0 bases; junction bases not matched to a gene: 6. The CDR3 loop spans 15 amino acids. The CDR3 region is CASTLTGVSNQPQHF. CDR3 nucleotide sequence: TGTGCCAGCACCCTTACAGGGGTTAGCAATCAGCCCCAGCATTTT.

The J gene is TRBJ2-7, the V gene TRBV19; D is uncertain. In germline, CDR1 is LNHDA, CDR2 SQIVND (reference sequence). The length of the CDR3 is 11 residues. Deletions cut 4 bases from V and 2 bases from J, with 3 bases between. The CDR3: CASSSAYEQYF. The CDR3 region has the DNA TGTGCCAGTAGTAGCGCCTACGAGCAGTACTTC.

The chain combines TRBV18 with TRBJ2-7, with 9 bases fitting TRBD2. Germline lookup yields CDR1 KGHSH and CDR2 LQKENI. V lost 0 bases to trimming and J lost 3 bases; unmatched junction nucleotides: 3. The CDR3 sequence is 15 residues long. CDR3 DNA sequence: TGTGCCAGCTCACCACCGAGCGGGGGGTTCTACGAGCAGTACTTC. This codes for CASSPPSGGFYEQYF.

This chain joins TRBV18 and TRBJ1-1; D not resolved. V lost 2 bases to trimming and J lost 5 bases, with 9 bases between them. Germline V gene lookup returns CDR1 KGHSH and CDR2 LQKENI. CDR3 length: 13 residues. The CDR3 protein is CASSPSQKTEAFF. CDR3 DNA sequence: TGTGCCAGCTCACCATCACAGAAAACTGAAGCTTTCTTT. The whole variable domain, remainder taken from reference TRBV18 and TRBJ1-1, is NAGVMQNPRHLVRRRGQEARLRCSPMKGHSHVYWYRQLPEEGLKFMVYLQKENIIDESGMPKERFSAEFPKEGPSILRIQQVVRGDSAAYFCASSPSQKTEAFFGQGTRLTVV.

This clone was seen more than once but under ten times. The rearrangement joins TRBV10-3 to TRBJ1-2, with a possible D match to TRBD1 (5 bases). Per germline, CDR1 ENHRY and CDR2 SYGVKD. The CDR3 has 12 amino acids. Trimming took 2 bases from V and 11 from J, leaving 12 bases between them. CDR3 region: CAISEGRVDYTF. The DNA of the CDR3 is TGTGCCATCAGTGAGGGCAGGGTAGATTACACCTTC.

The chain combines TRBV7-9 with TRBJ1-1; TRBD1 matches 7 bases. CDR3 size: 15 residues. Germline V gives CDR1 SEHNR, CDR2 FQNEAQ (reference sequence). With V trimmed by 4 bases and J by 1 base, 6 bases remained unmatched. In DNA, the CDR3 is TGTGCCAGCAGCTCCTGGGACAGATCGAACACTGAAGCTTTCTTT. This sequence encodes CASSSWDRSNTEAFF. Looking up the rest from reference TRBV7-9 and TRBJ1-1 gives the full variable domain: DTGVSQNPRHKITKRGQNVTFRCDPISEHNRLYWYRQTLGQGPEFLTYFQNEAQLEKSRLLSDRFSAERPKGSFSTLEIQRTEQGDSAMYLCASSSWDRSNTEAFFGQGTRLTVV.

This clone has ten or more counts. This sequence joins TRBV7-2 and TRBJ2-7; 12 bases line up with TRBD2. The CDR3 has 15 amino acids. Trimming at V came to 6 bases and at J to 4 bases, leaving 7 bases not matched to a gene. From germline, CDR1 is SGHTA and CDR2 FQGNSA. CDR3 amino acids: CASRRTSGGPYEQYF. DNA of the CDR3: TGTGCCAGCAGGCGAACTAGCGGGGGGCCGTACGAGCAGTACTTC. Using reference TRBV7-2 and TRBJ2-7 for the parts outside the CDR3, the full variable domain is GAGVSQSPSNKVTEKGKDVELRCDPISGHTALYWYRQSLGQGLEFLIYFQGNSAPDKSGLPSDRFSAERTGGSVSTLTIQRTQQEDSAVYLCASRRTSGGPYEQYFGPGTRLTVT.

This chain uses TRBV12-3 or TRBV12-4 with TRBJ1-2, with 7 bases that match TRBD1. The V gene end was trimmed by 6 bases and the J gene end by 8 bases; junction bases not matched to a gene: 6. The CDR3 totals 12 residues. The CDR3 loop reads CASSRQGSGYTF. The CDR3 DNA follows: TGTGCCAGCAGCAGACAGGGTTCAGGCTACACCTTC.

The gene calls are TRBV12-5 and TRBJ1-1; TRBD1 is a possible D gene (5 bases). The CDR3 is 14 residues long. Germline values: CDR1 LGHNT, CDR2 FRNRAP. V shed 7 bases and J shed 1 base, with 13 bases lying between them. As DNA, the CDR3 is TGTGCTAGTGCCGGAAGGGACTGGAACACTGAAGCTTTCTTT. It encodes CASAGRDWNTEAFF. Drawing the rest from reference TRBV12-5 and TRBJ1-1, the complete variable domain is DARVTQTPRHKVTEMGQEVTMRCQPILGHNTVFWYRQTMMQGLELLAYFRNRAPLDDSGMPKDRFSAEMPDATLATLKIQPSEPRDSAVYFCASAGRDWNTEAFFGQGTRLTVV.

The rearrangement joins TRBV5-5 to TRBJ2-7; the D is unclear. V lost 1 base, J lost 3 bases, and 8 bases lay in between. Germline V gene data show CDR1 as SGHKS and CDR2 as YYEKEE (reference sequence). This CDR3 is 13 amino acids long. In DNA, the CDR3 is TGTGCCAGCAGCTTGCCTGGGCTCTACGAGCAGTACTTC. It is translated as CASSLPGLYEQYF.

V gene TRBV2 combines with J gene TRBJ1-2; D is uncertain. Trimming left V 3 bases short and J 9 bases short, with 11 bases between. The CDR3 extends over 12 amino acids. CDR1 and CDR2 from the germline V gene are SNHLY and FYNNEI. CDR3 in DNA: TGTGCCAGCAGTGACTTGGGCCCCAGCTACACCTTC. It specifies CASSDLGPSYTF.

This clone was seen a single time. The chain links TRBV2 to TRBJ2-1, with TRBD2 matching 14 bases. The length of the CDR3 is 18 residues. V dropped 0 bases and J dropped 5; count of bases not matched to a gene: 6. Germline CDR1 SNHLY, CDR2 FYNNEI. The CDR3 loop reads CASSEAWTSGGFNNEQFF. CDR3 nucleotide sequence: TGTGCCAGCAGTGAAGCCTGGACTAGCGGGGGGTTTAACAATGAGCAGTTCTTC.

CDR3 in amino acids: CASSPTGNQPQHF. In DNA form, the CDR3 reads TGTGCCAGCAGCCCAACAGGGAATCAGCCCCAGCATTTT. This sequence joins TRBV3-1 (or the pseudogene TRBV3-2) and TRBJ1-5, with D possibly TRBD1 on 6 matching bases. Trimming shortened V by 4 bases and J by 4 bases, and 8 bases separated the two germline ends. The CDR3 is made up of 13 amino acids. Germline V CDR1 and CDR2: LGHDT, YNNKEL (reference sequence).